Listed here is a single T cell receptor beta chain. The sample originates from a study of blood T cell repertoires in COVID-19. Study summary: Italy, Spain and the United States were the sources of the convalescent and acute COVID-19 samples. PBMCs, B-cell-depleted T cells, or T cells provided the cDNA or gDNA that made up the material.

TCRdb's table, derived via immunoSEQ multiplex PCR, lists solely in-frame clones and lacks some. Among 310,000 or so clones listed, 80% to 90% were seen once. Germline assignment: CDR1 SEHNR and CDR2 FQNEAQ (reference sequence). With 5 bases clipped from V and 1 base from J, the junction kept 6 bases outside the gene matches. CDR3 length: 15 residues. The sample comprised PBMCs or T cells enriched from blood (not recorded which). The chain is built from TRBV7-9 and TRBJ2-7, with 9 bases that match TRBD1. The sequence came from a woman under 30 who had recovered from COVID-19. The chain's CDR3 is CASSTGTGISYEQYF. The CDR3 nucleotides are TGTGCCAGCAGCACCGGGACAGGGATATCCTACGAGCAGTACTTC.